These T cell receptor beta chains were read from a single sample in a study of T cell responses to AZD1222 COVID-19 vaccine. Here immunoSEQ multiplex PCR was the method, and the copy in TCRdb shows in-frame clones only, minus some. The repertoire holds over 120,000 clones, roughly 88% seen once, with around 8% in the top ten. Specimen: peripheral blood, collected on day 0 of AZD1222 vaccination. The source is an adult in good health. CDR3s include the opening cysteine and the closing phenylalanine or tryptophan. Each record gives: V gene, J gene, D gene, CDR3 length, clone size, CDR3 protein, CDR3 DNA. D genes are given only for firm matches. Only part of the rows carry a size: once, few, many, or a class if the clone is expanded.

>TRBV2|TRBJ1-2|NA|12|NA
CASVGQFYGYTF
TGTGCCAGCGTGGGGCAGTTTTATGGCTACACCTTC
>TRBV5-6|TRBJ1-3|NA|13|NA
CASRLQIENTIYF
TGTGCCAGCAGATTACAAATCGAAAACACCATATATTTT
>TRBV4-2|TRBJ1-4|NA|18|NA
CASSQDVVGTVTNEKLFF
TGTGCCAGCAGCCAAGATGTGGTCGGGACTGTAACTAATGAAAAACTGTTTTTT
>TRBV2|TRBJ1-3|TRBD1|16|NA
CASSEAGRGPGNTIYF
TGTGCCAGCAGTGAAGCGGGCAGGGGGCCTGGAAACACCATATATTTT
>TRBV19|TRBJ1-3|NA|17|NA
CASSPPPWDTSGNTIYF
TGTGCCAGTAGCCCACCCCCCTGGGACACGAGTGGAAACACCATATATTTT
>TRBV29-1|TRBJ2-7|NA|14|NA
CSVASPGSSYEQYF
TGCAGCGTTGCGTCCCCGGGGAGCTCCTACGAGCAGTACTTC
>TRBV19|TRBJ1-2|TRBD1|15|NA
CASRNRTGGVRGYTF
TGTGCCAGTAGGAATCGGACAGGTGGAGTCCGGGGCTACACCTTC
>TRBV12-5|TRBJ2-3|NA|13|NA
CASGLVLGDTQYF
TGTGCTAGTGGTTTGGTATTAGGAGATACGCAGTATTTT
>TRBV20-1|TRBJ1-2|NA|13|NA
CSASRGEGYGYTF
TGCAGTGCTAGTCGCGGGGAGGGCTATGGCTACACCTTC
>TRBV27|TRBJ2-7|TRBD2|14|NA
CASRPLAGTSEQYF
TGTGCCAGCAGACCACTAGCGGGAACGTCTGAGCAGTACTTC
>TRBV19|TRBJ1-2|TRBD1|16|NA
CASSIDGLTGLSGYTF
TGTGCCAGTAGTATAGATGGCCTGACAGGGCTCTCTGGCTACACCTTC
>TRBV10-3|TRBJ1-6|TRBD1|17|once
CAISEPIGTGDNSPLHF
TGTGCCATCAGTGAGCCGATCGGGACAGGGGATAATTCACCCCTCCACTTT
>TRBV3-1/TRBV3-2|TRBJ1-6|NA|19|NA
CASSLSAGGRSSYNSPLHF
TGTGCCAGCAGCCTATCAGCGGGGGGCCGAAGCTCCTATAATTCACCCCTCCACTTT
>TRBV4-1|TRBJ2-3|TRBD2|17|NA
CASSQDPSGFSTDTQYF
TGCGCCAGCAGCCAAGATCCTAGCGGGTTCAGCACAGATACGCAGTATTTT
>TRBV20-1|TRBJ2-1|NA|11|NA
CSASGGDEQFF
TGCAGTGCTAGCGGGGGTGATGAGCAGTTCTTC
>TRBV6-4|TRBJ2-3|NA|16|once
CASSDSAVFLTDTQYF
TGTGCCAGCAGTGACTCGGCCGTGTTCTTAACAGATACGCAGTATTTT
>TRBV5-1|TRBJ1-3|NA|16|NA
CASSLQPQGAGNTIYF
TGCGCCAGCAGCCTCCAACCACAGGGAGCTGGAAACACCATATATTTT
>TRBV6-5|TRBJ1-6|NA|14|NA
CASSYRTLGSPLHF
TGTGCCAGCAGTTACAGGACCCTAGGCTCACCCCTCCACTTT
>TRBV2|TRBJ2-7|NA|15|NA
CASISRNTLYYEQYF
TGTGCCAGCATCTCTAGGAATACACTCTACTACGAGCAGTACTTC
>TRBV2|TRBJ1-2|NA|14|NA
CASSLTEGEYGYTF
TGTGCCAGCTCGCTGACGGAGGGAGAATATGGCTACACCTTC
>TRBV9|TRBJ2-3|TRBD2|15|NA
CASSVPTSGGGTQYF
TGTGCCAGCAGCGTTCCTACTAGCGGGGGGGGTACGCAGTATTTT
>TRBV2|TRBJ1-2|NA|12|NA
CASSPDSNGYTF
TGTGCCAGCAGTCCCGACAGTAATGGCTACACCTTC
>TRBV7-2|TRBJ1-6|NA|17|NA
CASSLAVRATYNSPLHF
TGTGCCAGCAGCTTAGCGGTCAGGGCAACCTATAATTCACCCCTCCACTTT
>TRBV12-3/TRBV12-4|TRBJ2-7|NA|13|NA
CASRRQEVGEQYF
TGTGCCAGCAGGAGACAGGAGGTCGGCGAGCAGTACTTC
>TRBV19|TRBJ1-5|NA|15|few
CASSMRGSSNQPQHF
TGTGCCAGTAGTATGCGGGGCTCTAGCAATCAGCCCCAGCATTTT
>TRBV14|TRBJ2-3|TRBD1|18|NA
CASSQDLFGTGVTDTQYF
TGTGCCAGCAGCCAAGATCTGTTTGGGACAGGGGTCACAGATACGCAGTATTTT
>TRBV15|TRBJ1-5|NA|16|NA
CATSVQGRGVHQPQHF
TGTGCCACCAGCGTGCAGGGTAGAGGGGTGCATCAGCCCCAGCATTTT
>TRBV5-1|TRBJ2-2|NA|14|NA
CASSLNQVTGELFF
TGCGCCAGCAGCTTAAACCAGGTCACCGGGGAGCTGTTTTTT
>TRBV18|TRBJ1-3|NA|14|NA
CASSGGSSGNTIYF
TGTGCCAGCTCGGGGGGCTCCTCTGGAAACACCATATATTTT
>TRBV4-2|TRBJ1-2|NA|12|NA
CASSQDGRGYTF
TGTGCCAGCAGCCAAGACGGACGGGGCTACACCTTC
>TRBV3-1/TRBV3-2|TRBJ1-3|NA|16|once
CASSQRTADSGNTIYF
TGTGCCAGCAGCCAGAGGACAGCTGACTCTGGAAACACCATATATTTT
>TRBV18|TRBJ2-1|TRBD2|16|once
CASSPLTSGVNNEQFF
TGTGCCAGCTCACCATTGACTAGCGGCGTCAACAATGAGCAGTTCTTC
>TRBV6-5|TRBJ2-3|NA|15|NA
CASRVRGSSTDTQYF
TGTGCCAGCAGGGTCAGGGGATCCAGCACAGATACGCAGTATTTT
>TRBV5-6|TRBJ2-5|NA|13|NA
CASSSNNWETQYF
TGTGCCAGCAGCTCAAACAACTGGGAGACCCAGTACTTC
>TRBV19|TRBJ1-2|NA|13|NA
CASRPREGYGYTF
TGTGCCAGTAGACCTCGGGAGGGGTATGGCTACACCTTC
>TRBV19|TRBJ2-1|NA|14|NA
CASSIGLPYNEQFF
TGTGCCAGTAGTATTGGACTACCCTACAATGAGCAGTTCTTC
>TRBV30|TRBJ2-2|NA|15|NA
CACFLVGALDGELFF
TGTGCCTGTTTCTTGGTGGGGGCGCTTGACGGGGAGCTGTTTTTT
>TRBV4-2|TRBJ2-2|NA|17|NA
CASSETSRRTNTGELFF
TGTGCCAGCAGCGAGACCTCCAGGCGGACGAACACCGGGGAGCTGTTTTTT
>TRBV9|TRBJ2-3|TRBD2|16|NA
CASTPGLAGGGDTQYF
TGTGCCAGCACCCCTGGACTAGCGGGAGGGGGCGATACGCAGTATTTT
>TRBV7-9|TRBJ1-4|NA|14|NA
CASSLASGIEKLFF
TGTGCCAGCAGCTTGGCCTCGGGGATTGAAAAACTGTTTTTT
>TRBV6-5|TRBJ1-4|NA|14|once
CATVQGPVDEKLFF
TGTGCCACCGTTCAGGGGCCGGTAGACGAAAAACTGTTTTTT
>TRBV6-6|TRBJ1-5|TRBD1|15|NA
CASSDRGLDNQPQHF
TGTGCCAGCAGTGACAGGGGATTGGACAATCAGCCCCAGCATTTT
>TRBV19|TRBJ2-3|NA|17|NA
CASSIRGGVSSTDTQYF
TGTGCCAGTAGTATTCGAGGGGGGGTCTCTAGCACAGATACGCAGTATTTT